This T cell receptor beta chain was sequenced in a study of radiation and T cells in renal cell carcinoma. Study findings and constraints: Top tumor clonotypes rose in blood 2 weeks post-radiation, then contracted.

In regard to this clone: What it binds is not known.

Some clones are missing from TCRdb's copy, which holds only in-frame ones; the method was immunoSEQ multiplex PCR. The data hold 40,000 to 50,000 clones, with nearly 85% observed a single time. The time point: blood 4 weeks post-SBRT, at nephrectomy. The treatment was: 15 Gy SBRT to primary tumor, nephrectomy 4 weeks later. Nephrectomy followed 15 Gy stereotactic body radiation by 4 weeks. After SBRT, blood was collected at 2 and 4 weeks, plus baseline. V gave up 5 bases and J gave up 5 bases; unmatched junction bases: 5. This CDR3 contains 15 residues. Per germline, CDR1 SGHNT and CDR2 YENEEA. The rearrangement uses TRBV11-3 and TRBJ2-5; the match to TRBD2 covers 13 bases. The sample consisted of blood, taken from a patient whose treatment included radiotherapy and nephrectomy. The clonotype was recovered from a woman in her sixties or seventies with renal cell carcinoma. CDR3 DNA sequence: TGTGCCAGCAGCCCCGGGACTAGCGGGACGGAGACCCAGTACTTC. It is translated as CASSPGTSGTETQYF.